These 30 T cell receptor beta chains originate from one sample sequenced in a study of shared clonotypes between healthy human individuals. The method was immunoSEQ multiplex PCR; TCRdb's version includes in-frame clones alone and lacks a portion of them. The data hold some 690,000 clones, with about 90% observed a single time. The specimen was memory CD8+ T cells from PBMCs. As for subset: CD45RO+ cells pooled with CCR7-negative TemRA cells. The receptors were sampled from a man aged 18-30 years in good health. Some clones in this sample may be carry-over from other donors' samples.

This clone was counted between two and nine times. V and J are TRBV6-5 and TRBJ1-1; D is possibly TRBD1 (5 bases). Trimming took off 5 bases at V and 2 bases at J, with 9 bases between the two ends. This CDR3 has 13 residues. From germline, CDR1 is MNHEY and CDR2 SVGAGI. CDR3 in DNA: TGTGCCAGCAGTGGGACGGAAAACACTGAAGCTTTCTTT. Translating gives CASSGTENTEAFF.

The V call is TRBV29-1, the J call TRBJ2-3; TRBD2 matches at 8 bases. The CDR3 contains 13 residues. With V trimmed by 7 bases and J by 4 bases, 7 bases remained unmatched. Germline-derived CDR1 and CDR2 are SQVTM and ANQGSEA. The CDR3 nucleotides are TGCAGCGGGCGCAGCGGGAGTTCAGATACGCAGTATTTT. Translation gives CSGRSGSSDTQYF.

The genes are TRBV28 and TRBJ2-7; D tentatively reads TRBD1 or TRBD2 (5 bases each). Germline values: CDR1 MDHEN, CDR2 SYDVKM. Trimming shortened V by 6 bases and J by 3 bases, and 12 bases separated the two germline ends. This CDR3 region has 13 residues. CDR3 DNA: TGTGCCAGCAGCCCGGGGCAGTTCTACGAGCAGTACTTC. It is translated as CASSPGQFYEQYF.

To note about this clone: Other DNA sequences of this sample code for an identical CDR3. The chain links TRBV7-9 to TRBJ2-7; D not resolved. Germline V gene data show CDR1 as SEHNR and CDR2 as FQNEAQ (reference sequence). Trimming took 5 bases from V and 0 from J, leaving 8 bases between them. The CDR3 is 13 amino acids. In DNA form, the CDR3 reads TGTGCCAGCAGCCCGCCGAGCTCCTACGAGCAGTACTTC. Translating gives CASSPPSSYEQYF.

V usage is TRBV29-1 and J usage is TRBJ2-3, with D tentatively TRBD2 (6 bases). V lost 7 bases to trimming and J lost 1 base, with 12 bases between them. The V gene's germline CDR1 is SQVTM and CDR2 ANQGSEA. The CDR3 sequence is 13 residues long. The CDR3 sequence is CSANGGGTDTQYF. The CDR3 DNA follows: TGCAGCGCAAATGGCGGGGGCACAGATACGCAGTATTTT.

This clone was found once. The chain joins TRBV19 to TRBJ1-4; weak D call: TRBD1 (5 bases). CDR3 length equals 14 residues. Germline V gene data show CDR1 as LNHDA and CDR2 as SQIVND (reference sequence). V lost 4 bases to trimming and J lost 8 bases, with 14 bases between them. In DNA form, the CDR3 reads TGTGCCAGTAGTAACCGGGACCACCGGGAAAAACTGTTTTTT. It encodes CASSNRDHREKLFF.

The chain links TRBV28 to TRBJ2-7; D possibly corresponds to TRBD2 (6 bases). CDR3 length equals 14 residues. Per germline, CDR1 MDHEN and CDR2 SYDVKM. V gave up 6 bases and J gave up 4 bases, with 16 bases separating them. In nucleotides, the CDR3 is TGTGCCAGCAGAAGCCGGGGACTTCCGTACGAGCAGTACTTC. Its protein is CASRSRGLPYEQYF.

This chain joins TRBV5-1 and TRBJ1-1, with D unresolved. The CDR3 length is 15 residues. Germline assignment: CDR1 SGHRS and CDR2 YFSETQ. V lost 0 bases and J lost 7, with 16 bases in between. CDR3 nucleotides: TGCGCCAGCAGCTTGGTGGTATACGGCAGATATGAAGCTTTCTTT. Protein: CASSLVVYGRYEAFF.

The V call is TRBV28, the J call TRBJ1-1, with D tentatively TRBD1 (5 bases). Germline V lookup: CDR1 MDHEN, CDR2 SYDVKM. This CDR3 is 15 amino acids long. Trimming removed 2 bases at V and 2 bases at J, with 12 bases between. DNA of the CDR3: TGTGCCAGCAGTTTACGGAGGGGCCTAAACACTGAAGCTTTCTTT. This encodes CASSLRRGLNTEAFF.

This chain uses TRBV9 with TRBJ2-3; D possibly corresponds to TRBD1 (5 bases). V lost 0 bases to trimming and J lost 2 bases, with 19 bases between them. This CDR3 comprises 18 residues. Germline CDR1 SGDLS, CDR2 YYNGEE. In DNA form, the CDR3 reads TGTGCCAGCAGCGTAGGGCAGGGAATTGGTGGGGACACAGATACGCAGTATTTT. It codes for CASSVGQGIGGDTDTQYF.

The J gene is TRBJ1-1, the V gene TRBV5-4; no firm D call. V was shortened by 4 bases and J by 3 bases, with 13 bases between the two germline ends. CDR3 length equals 14 residues. Germline CDR1 and CDR2: SGHNT and YYREEE (reference sequence). The CDR3 sequence is CASSGGVSYTEAFF. CDR3 nucleotides: TGTGCCAGCAGCGGTGGGGTCTCCTACACTGAAGCTTTCTTT.

This chain links TRBV19 with TRBJ2-2; 11 positions match TRBD2. The CDR3 is made up of 15 amino acids. V dropped 8 bases and J dropped 5; count of bases not matched to a gene: 7. Germline V gene sequence: CDR1 LNHDA, CDR2 SQIVND (reference sequence). The CDR3 DNA sequence: TGTGCCAGTCGAGTAGCGGGAGGGGTAACCGGGGAGCTGTTTTTT. It is translated as CASRVAGGVTGELFF.

The rearrangement links TRBV10-3 to TRBJ1-2; no firm D call. Germline CDR1 and CDR2: ENHRY and SYGVKD. V lost 11 bases and J lost 2, with 15 bases in between. The CDR3 is 13 amino acids. CDR3 residues: CALREGGNYGYTF. CDR3 nucleotide sequence: TGTGCCCTACGGGAGGGAGGAAACTATGGCTACACCTTC.

The chain uses TRBV15 and TRBJ2-7; TRBD2 is a possible D gene (6 bases). The germline gives CDR1 LNHNV, CDR2 YYDKDF (reference sequence). Deletions cut 4 bases from V and 2 bases from J, with 12 bases between. The CDR3 loop spans 14 amino acids. The CDR3 region is CATSIGRVAYEQYF. The CDR3 coding sequence is TGTGCCACCAGCATCGGGAGAGTCGCCTACGAGCAGTACTTC.

The rearrangement joins TRBV7-9 to TRBJ2-5, with D possibly called TRBD1 or TRBD2 (6 bases each). Germline CDR1 reads SEHNR; CDR2 reads FQNEAQ (reference sequence). Trimming shortened V by 7 bases and J by 3 bases, and 24 bases separated the two germline ends. The CDR3 has 17 amino acids. The CDR3 spells CASNPRQEGLSKETQYF. CDR3 nucleotides: TGTGCCAGCAATCCAAGACAGGAGGGCCTTTCCAAAGAGACCCAGTACTTC.

This chain uses TRBV7-9 with TRBJ2-5; 9 positions match TRBD1. Germline V gives CDR1 SEHNR, CDR2 FQNEAQ (reference sequence). Germline trimming cut 5 bases from V and 4 bases from J; bases unmatched to any gene: 17. This CDR3 comprises 18 residues. The CDR3 DNA reads TGTGCCAGCAGCCCCTGGACAGGGGTGCGTACCGCGGGAGAGACCCAGTACTTC. This sequence encodes CASSPWTGVRTAGETQYF.

The chain combines TRBV30 with TRBJ1-1, with D hard to call. Germline V CDR1 and CDR2: GTSNPN, SVGIG (reference sequence). The CDR3 has 12 residues. Trimming cost V 0 bases and J 6 bases, with 8 bases left between them. The CDR3 region has the DNA TGTGCCTGGAGTGTAATGTATGCTGAAGCTTTCTTT. Its translation is CAWSVMYAEAFF.

The rearrangement uses TRBV14 and TRBJ1-2; D uncertain. Germline V lookup: CDR1 SGHDN, CDR2 FVKESK. This CDR3 has 14 residues. Trimming removed 4 bases at V and 4 bases at J, with 13 bases between. Here the CDR3 DNA reads TGTGCCAGCAGCCCGCGGGGAGTCGGCTATGGCTACACCTTC. Residues: CASSPRGVGYGYTF.

The V and J genes are TRBV11-1 and TRBJ2-2; perhaps TRBD2 as D (5 bases). CDR1 is SGHAT and CDR2 is FQDESV in the germline V gene (reference sequence). Trimming stripped 7 bases from V and 0 bases from J, with 15 bases between. CDR3 length equals 16 residues. CDR3 coding DNA: TGTGCCAGCACACCGTCGGGGTTCGCGAACACCGGGGAGCTGTTTTTT. Residues: CASTPSGFANTGELFF.

The V call is TRBV30, the J call TRBJ2-7, with D possibly called TRBD1 or TRBD2 (6 bases each). V dropped 4 bases and J dropped 2 bases, with 15 bases sitting between them. The CDR3 totals 14 residues. Germline V gene data show CDR1 as GTSNPN and CDR2 as SVGIG (reference sequence). The CDR3 loop reads CAWNYGGHTYEQYF. CDR3 bases: TGTGCCTGGAACTACGGGGGACACACCTACGAGCAGTACTTC.

The chain carries TRBV7-9 and TRBJ1-4, with D perhaps matching TRBD1 (5 bases). The length of the CDR3 is 14 residues. CDR1 and CDR2 from the germline V gene are SEHNR and FQNEAQ (reference sequence). V was clipped by 1 base and J by 8 bases, with 11 bases between them. CDR3 in DNA: TGTGCCAGCAGCTTAGTCAGGGCCGGCGAAAAACTGTTTTTT. As protein: CASSLVRAGEKLFF.

The V call is TRBV5-6, the J call TRBJ2-7; TRBD2 matches at 8 bases. Germline assignment: CDR1 SGHDT and CDR2 YYEEEE. The V and J ends lost 1 base and 6 bases, in that order; junction bases with no gene match: 6. The CDR3 extends over 14 amino acids. The CDR3 spells CASSLRREVPEQYF. CDR3 DNA sequence: TGTGCCAGCAGCTTGAGGCGGGAGGTGCCCGAGCAGTACTTC.

The V gene is TRBV19, the J gene TRBJ2-3; D call uncertain. The V end was cut by 2 bases, the J end by 2 bases, with 2 bases between. The germline CDR1 and CDR2 sequences are LNHDA and SQIVND (reference sequence). The CDR3 has 12 amino acids. CDR3 in amino acids: CASSIFTDTQYF. The CDR3 DNA reads as TGTGCCAGTAGTATATTCACAGATACGCAGTATTTT.

This chain connects TRBV27 to TRBJ2-5; possibly TRBD1 for D (5 bases). The J call may be mistaken, given a closer DNA end match to TRBJ2-7. Germline-derived CDR1 and CDR2 are MNHEY and SMNVEV (reference sequence). This CDR3 spans 13 amino acids. The CDR3 coding sequence is TGTGCCAGCAGTTTGGGGCTGACCTACGAGCAGTACTTC. This codes for CASSLGLTYEQYF.

The gene calls are TRBV30 and TRBJ2-7; 7 bases agree with TRBD2. With 3 bases clipped from V and 4 bases from J, the junction kept 9 bases outside the gene matches. In germline, CDR1 is GTSNPN, CDR2 SVGIG (reference sequence). The CDR3 runs 14 residues. The CDR3 protein is CAWRPHGGGYEQYF. The CDR3 nucleotides are TGTGCCTGGAGGCCACATGGGGGGGGTTACGAGCAGTACTTC.

The chain combines TRBV4-1 with TRBJ1-2, with D possibly being TRBD1 (5 bases). V gave up 0 bases and J gave up 6 bases, with 20 bases separating them. CDR3 length: 17 amino acids. From germline, CDR1 is MGHRA and CDR2 YSYEKL. Written as DNA, the CDR3 is TGCGCCAGCAGCCAAGATAGGACTGGGGAGGCAGGGCATGGCTACACCTTC. The encoded protein is CASSQDRTGEAGHGYTF.

This clone was seen just once. The V gene is TRBV7-2, the J gene TRBJ1-1; D remains unclear. V was pared by 7 bases and J by 1 base, with 13 bases between. Germline assignment: CDR1 SGHTA and CDR2 FQGNSA. CDR3 length: 14 amino acids. In nucleotides, the CDR3 is TGTGCCAGCACCCCCTGGGGTTCGAACACTGAAGCTTTCTTT. It translates to CASTPWGSNTEAFF.

This chain uses TRBV6-5 with TRBJ2-2; D is uncertain. Germline CDR1 MNHEY, CDR2 SVGAGI. Deletions cut 7 bases from V and 5 bases from J, with 8 bases between. This CDR3 is built from 12 residues. The CDR3 nucleotides are TGTGCCAGCACGGGTGGAACCGGGGAGCTGTTTTTT. Its protein is CASTGGTGELFF.

The chain joins TRBV7-9 to TRBJ2-5, with TRBD2 identical over 8 bases. Trimming cost V 5 bases and J 4 bases; bases outside gene matches: 9. The germline gives CDR1 SEHNR, CDR2 FQNEAQ (reference sequence). The CDR3 sequence is 15 residues long. The CDR3 sequence: CASSQPGTRGETQYF. The DNA for the CDR3 is TGTGCCAGCAGCCAACCCGGGACTAGGGGAGAGACCCAGTACTTC.

V gene TRBV28 combines with J gene TRBJ1-2; no clear D gene. Trimming took 1 base from V and 0 from J, leaving 15 bases between them. The CDR3 is made up of 17 amino acids. CDR1 and CDR2 from the germline V gene are MDHEN and SYDVKM. The CDR3 nucleotides are TGTGCCAGCAGTTTATTGGCCGGGCCCCTATCTAACTATGGCTACACCTTC. As protein: CASSLLAGPLSNYGYTF.